These 24 T cell receptor beta chains originate from one sample sequenced in a study of T cell repertoires in cytomegalovirus infection (dated by TCRdb to the late 2010s). The sequencer was an Illumina HiSeq 1500. The public reads were quality trimmed at Q25 with fastp and then assembled into clones with MiXCR by TCRdb, keeping productive beta chains. Rows merge per CDR3 protein into single entries with the most common DNA and genes. The sample records hundreds of thousands of distinct CDR3 sequences, roughly 36% of which are singletons. Jointly, the top ten make up about 2.8% of the sample. Sequences were obtained from PBMCs. These receptors came from a human donor in good health (CMV status not recorded). Some clones in this sample may be carry-over from other donors' samples.

Concerning this clonotype itself: The conserved phenylalanine or tryptophan is not found at the CDR3 terminus, so this likely reflects a read error. The genes are TRBV9 and TRBJ2-1, with D maybe TRBD2 (7 bases). The V end lost 0 bases, the J end lost 1 base, and 11 bases lay between the germline ends. The CDR3 spans 16 residues. CDR1 and CDR2 from the germline V gene are SGDLS and YYNGEE. In DNA form, the CDR3 reads TGTGCCAGCAGCGTAGTGGGGAGGGGGTCCTACAATGAGCAGTTCTTA. Translation: CASSVVGRGSYNEQFL.

This clonotype was observed a handful of times. The CDR3 nucleotides are TGTGCCAGTAGTATAATGGTAAGCTGGCAGTCACTAGCTGAAGCTTTCTTT. Its translation: CASSIMVSWQSLAEAFF. The chain links TRBV19 to TRBJ1-1; unclear D gene. Germline assignment: CDR1 LNHDA and CDR2 SQIVND (reference sequence). This CDR3 contains 17 residues. V was cut by 2 bases and J by 6 bases, with 22 bases left in between.

This chain joins TRBV7-6 and TRBJ2-3; a possible D gene is TRBD2 (5 bases). With 5 bases removed from V and 0 bases from J, the gap between germline ends came to 9 bases. The CDR3 sequence is 14 residues long. The germline gives CDR1 SGHVS, CDR2 FNYEAQ. CDR3 bases: TGTGCCAGCAGCCCGGGGAAGAGCACAGATACGCAGTATTTT. Encoded protein: CASSPGKSTDTQYF. Based on the CDR3 plus reference TRBV7-6 and TRBJ2-3, the full variable domain is GAGVSQSPRYKVTKRGQDVALRCDPISGHVSLYWYRQALGQGPEFLTYFNYEAQQDKSGLPNDRFSAERPEGSISTLTIQRTEQRDSAMYRCASSPGKSTDTQYFGPGTRLTVL.

In regard to this clonotype: It is likely a read error, because the conserved phenylalanine at the end of the CDR3 is missing. Because the CDR3's place on the DNA is in doubt, the DNA is left out and the CDR3 is given as listed by TCRdb. The chain employs TRBV4-2 and TRBJ1-5; the table's D call, TRBD1, has no DNA check behind it. Germline assignment: CDR1 LGHNA and CDR2 YNFKEQ. The CDR3 has 14 amino acids, counting both end residues. CDR3: CASSPGEGDQPPHL.

V usage is TRBV12-3 or TRBV12-4 and J usage is TRBJ2-1; 8 nucleotides match TRBD1. Trimming at V came to 5 bases and at J to 7 bases, leaving 13 bases not matched to a gene. CDR3 length equals 16 residues. The CDR3 sequence: CASSGPGQDLRNEQFF. The CDR3 DNA reads as TGTGCCAGCAGTGGCCCGGGACAGGACCTTCGTAATGAGCAGTTCTTC.

This clonotype was counted a few times. This chain connects TRBV19 to TRBJ2-5; TRBD2 might be the D (5 bases). Between the trimmed V and J ends, which lost 3 bases and 9 bases, there was a span of 17 bases. The CDR3 totals 14 residues. CDR1 is LNHDA and CDR2 is SQIVND in the germline V gene (reference sequence). The DNA of the CDR3 is TGTGCCAGTAGTATCCCGGGTCTTGGAGGCTCCCAGTACTTC. Encoded protein: CASSIPGLGGSQYF.

The chain joins TRBV28 to TRBJ2-3, with TRBD2 matching 16 bases. Germline V lookup: CDR1 MDHEN, CDR2 SYDVKM. The CDR3 contains 19 residues. V was pared by 6 bases and J by 4 bases, with 13 bases of the junction left unmatched. The CDR3 nucleotides read TGTGCCAGCAGACCCTTCGGCGGGACTAGCGGGGGGGCTCCAGATACGCAGTATTTT. It codes for CASRPFGGTSGGAPDTQYF.

The J gene is TRBJ1-1, the V gene TRBV19; D call uncertain. The CDR3 totals 13 residues. With 1 base removed from V and 6 bases from J, the gap between germline ends came to 9 bases. Germline V gene sequence: CDR1 LNHDA, CDR2 SQIVND (reference sequence). Written as DNA, the CDR3 is TGTGCCAGTAGTATAGTTGAAGGGTCTGAAGCTTTCTTT. Its protein is CASSIVEGSEAFF.

This clonotype was counted a few times. The CDR3 reads CASSSKWTQNTEAFF. Written as DNA, the CDR3 is TGTGCCAGCAGTTCTAAGTGGACCCAAAACACTGAAGCTTTCTTT. The chain couples TRBV6-5 to TRBJ1-1, with unresolved D. The CDR3 is 15 residues long. Trimming removed 4 bases from V and 2 bases from J, with 14 bases in between. Germline V CDR1 and CDR2: MNHEY, SVGAGI.

This chain links TRBV4-1 with TRBJ1-2, with 7 bases identical to TRBD1. The CDR3 loop spans 15 amino acids. V was pared by 4 bases and J by 3 bases, with 8 bases of the junction left unmatched. Germline V lookup: CDR1 MGHRA, CDR2 YSYEKL. The CDR3 is CASSPPGQVYYGYTF. The CDR3 DNA follows: TGCGCCAGCAGCCCCCCTGGACAGGTATACTATGGCTACACCTTC.

Many counts were recorded for this clonotype. The rearrangement uses TRBV7-8 and TRBJ2-3; D ambiguous. Trimming stripped 7 bases from V and 6 bases from J, with 14 bases between. CDR3 size: 13 residues. Germline CDR1 SGHVS, CDR2 FQNEAQ. DNA for the CDR3: TGTGCCAGCACCAGACCCGAGGCTGATACGCAGTATTTT. Translation: CASTRPEADTQYF.

The chain joins TRBV5-5 to TRBJ2-2; D is ambiguous. CDR1 and CDR2 (germline): SGHKS, YYEKEE (reference sequence). The ends were cut back, 0 bases at V and 5 bases at J, with 8 bases in the middle. The CDR3 totals 14 residues. The DNA for the CDR3 is TGTGCCAGCAGCTTGGTTAAAGGGACCGGGGAGCTGTTTTTT. It codes for CASSLVKGTGELFF.

As for this clonotype: Germline is not matched at one junction end, which may reflect a read error. This sequence joins TRBV5-1 and TRBJ2-7; 9 nucleotides align to TRBD2. The CDR3 has 16 amino acids. Germline V lookup: CDR1 SGHRS, CDR2 YFSETQ. CDR3 DNA sequence: TGCGCAAGCAGCCAACTCTTAGCGGGGGCCGTCTACGAGCAGTACTTC. Translation gives CASSQLLAGAVYEQYF.

J is TRBJ2-7 and V is TRBV11-2; tentatively, D is TRBD1 (6 bases). V lost 4 bases and J lost 0, with 13 bases in between. The CDR3 contains 15 residues. Germline values: CDR1 SGHAT, CDR2 FQNNGV. CDR3 amino acids: CASSSDRRSSYEQYF. CDR3 bases: TGTGCCAGCAGCTCCGACAGGAGGAGCTCCTACGAGCAGTACTTC.

This clonotype was recorded at least ten times. The genes are TRBV12-3 or TRBV12-4 and TRBJ1-6, with TRBD1 identical over 7 bases. This CDR3 comprises 15 residues. V dropped 6 bases and J dropped 5; count of bases not matched to a gene: 7. CDR3 nucleotides: TGTGCCAGCAGCCCCGGGACAGAGAATAATTCACCCCTCCACTTT. Its protein is CASSPGTENNSPLHF.

This clonotype was detected only once. A much bigger clone sits one base away, suggesting this may be a read error. J is TRBJ1-1 and V is TRBV5-8; TRBD1 matches 7 bases. Germline CDR1 is SGHTS and CDR2 is YDEGEE. The CDR3 loop spans 14 amino acids. The CDR3 nucleotides read TGTGCCAGCCGCTTTAGACAGGGTAGGACTGAAGCTTTCTTT. This gives the protein CASRFRQGRTEAFF.

The rearrangement links TRBV9 to TRBJ2-1, with D perhaps TRBD1 (6 bases). Germline V CDR1 and CDR2: SGDLS, YYNGEE. V lost 0 bases and J 3 bases, leaving 16 bases between the germline ends. The CDR3 loop spans 17 amino acids. CDR3: CASSVDQGRLNYNEQFF. Here the CDR3 DNA reads TGTGCCAGCAGCGTAGATCAGGGGAGACTTAACTACAATGAGCAGTTCTTC.

This clonotype turned up a few times. The J gene is TRBJ2-7, the V gene TRBV20-1; D tentatively reads TRBD1 or TRBD2 (5 bases each). The V end lost 2 bases, the J end lost 7 bases, and 18 bases lay between the germline ends. CDR3 length equals 14 residues. The germline CDR1 and CDR2 sequences are DFQATT and SNEGSKA (reference sequence). CDR3 protein: CSARRDLGVSEQYF. The CDR3 nucleotides are TGCAGTGCTAGACGGGACCTCGGGGTTAGTGAGCAGTACTTC.

This clonotype was observed at least ten times. The CDR3 protein is CASSRSPRDATNTGELFF. The CDR3 nucleotides are TGTGCCAGCAGCAGAAGCCCCAGGGACGCTACGAACACCGGGGAGCTGTTTTTT. V usage is TRBV7-2 and J usage is TRBJ2-2; D possibly uses TRBD1 or TRBD2 (5 bases each). The CDR3 loop spans 18 amino acids. Germline CDR1 is SGHTA and CDR2 is FQGNSA. The V gene lost 5 bases and the J gene lost 0 bases, with 19 bases spanning the gap.

This clonotype was seen a handful of times. This chain joins TRBV11-2 and TRBJ1-2, with TRBD1 matching 8 bases. The CDR3 has 13 amino acids. Trimming took 4 bases from V and 8 from J; bases not matched to a gene: 6. CDR1 SGHAT and CDR2 FQNNGV come from the germline V gene. CDR3 residues: CASSSPGGRGYTF. The CDR3 DNA reads as TGTGCCAGCAGCTCACCAGGGGGCCGGGGCTACACCTTC. Complete variable domain (other parts from reference TRBV11-2 and TRBJ1-2): EAGVAQSPRYKIIEKRQSVAFWCNPISGHATLYWYQQILGQGPKLLIQFQNNGVVDDSQLPKDRFSAERLKGVDSTLKIQPAKLEDSAVYLCASSSPGGRGYTFGSGTRLTVV.

This clonotype was detected a few times. The chain recombines TRBV3-1 with TRBJ2-7; D is ambiguous. The V end lost 1 base, the J end lost 5 bases, and 12 bases lay between the germline ends. CDR1 and CDR2 (germline): LGHDT, YNNKEL (reference sequence). The CDR3 contains 14 residues. CDR3 protein: CASSQGRDNNEQYF. CDR3 nucleotides: TGTGCCAGCAGCCAAGGAAGGGATAACAACGAGCAGTACTTC.

This clonotype was counted ten times or more. This sequence joins TRBV12-3 or TRBV12-4 and TRBJ1-6; 7 positions agree with TRBD1. The CDR3 has 14 residues. V shed 7 bases and J 6 bases; nucleotides not matched to a gene: 6. CDR3 coding DNA: TGTGCCAGCAACCGTGGACAGGCTAATTCACCCCTCCACTTT. It encodes CASNRGQANSPLHF.

The sample holds a few counts of this clonotype. The chain employs TRBV7-6 and TRBJ1-5; 8 bases map to TRBD1. Germline CDR1 and CDR2: SGHVS and FNYEAQ. The CDR3 covers 14 residues. Germline trimming cut 9 bases from V and 5 bases from J; bases unmatched to any gene: 9. CDR3 DNA: TGTGCCAGATGTGGGACAGGTGATGATCAGCCCCAGCATTTT. Translated: CARCGTGDDQPQHF.

The J gene is TRBJ1-5, the V gene TRBV28; no definite D call. Germline CDR1 MDHEN, CDR2 SYDVKM. The CDR3 consists of 14 residues. V was pared by 3 bases and J by 3 bases, with 9 bases between. This CDR3 reads CASSFPQPNQPQHF. CDR3 nucleotide sequence: TGTGCCAGCAGTTTCCCACAGCCCAATCAGCCCCAGCATTTT.